The rows below give T cell receptor beta chains drawn from one sample of a study of blood T cells in healthy people across ages. TCRdb reprocessed the 5' RACE reads with MiXCR, giving one entry per CDR3 protein. The data show over a million distinct CDR3 sequences, 42% seen once. Source material: blood. The receptors were sampled from a woman between 18 and 29 years old in good health. Each CDR3 is given with its conserved first and last residue. Each record gives: clone size, V gene, D gene, J gene, CDR3 DNA, CDR3 protein. The D gene is left open where the match is weak. Rows may omit the clone size; those that give it use once, few, many or a size class.

size: NA
V: TRBV18
D: TRBD1
J: TRBJ1-2
DNA: TGTGCCAGCTCACCCGGACAGGCAGCTTATGGCTACACCTTC
CDR3: CASSPGQAAYGYTF

size: NA
V: TRBV6-1
D: NA
J: TRBJ2-7
DNA: TGTGCCAGCAGTTTTCCAGGGCTTTACGAGCAGTACTTC
CDR3: CASSFPGLYEQYF

size: NA
V: TRBV12-3/TRBV12-4
D: NA
J: TRBJ1-1
DNA: TGTGCCAGCAGTTTAGTGCAGACAGCAAGAAACACTGAAGCTTTCTTT
CDR3: CASSLVQTARNTEAFF

size: NA
V: TRBV6-5
D: NA
J: TRBJ1-2
DNA: TGTGCCAGCAGATATGATATCGGGACGGCTGGCTACACCTTC
CDR3: CASRYDIGTAGYTF

size: few
V: TRBV18
D: NA
J: TRBJ2-1
DNA: TGTGCCAGCTCACCACTACTCCAGGGCGATGAGCAGTTCTTC
CDR3: CASSPLLQGDEQFF

size: many
V: TRBV20-1
D: NA
J: TRBJ2-7
DNA: TGCAGTGCTGGCACAGGGACCGTTTATGCCTACGAGCAGTACTTC
CDR3: CSAGTGTVYAYEQYF

size: NA
V: TRBV13
D: NA
J: TRBJ2-7
DNA: TGTGCCAGCAGCAATCAGGGGGGGCTAAGGTCCTACGAGCAGTACTTC
CDR3: CASSNQGGLRSYEQYF

size: NA
V: TRBV27
D: NA
J: TRBJ2-3
DNA: TGTGCCATCAGTTACGGGTACACTCCAAACACAGATACGCAGTATTTT
CDR3: CAISYGYTPNTDTQYF

size: few
V: TRBV6-2/TRBV6-3
D: TRBD2
J: TRBJ2-3
DNA: TGTGCCACCATACCCCACGCGGGAGGGCCAGATACGCAGTATTTT
CDR3: CATIPHAGGPDTQYF

size: NA
V: TRBV30
D: TRBD1
J: TRBJ1-1
DNA: TGTGCCTGGACCCCCGGAGGGACAGTGAACACTGAAGCTTTCTTT
CDR3: CAWTPGGTVNTEAFF

size: NA
V: TRBV12-3/TRBV12-4
D: TRBD1
J: TRBJ1-2
DNA: TGTGCCATACGGACAGGGGGACCTCTAGGCTACACCTTC
CDR3: CAIRTGGPLGYTF

size: many
V: TRBV12-3/TRBV12-4
D: TRBD2
J: TRBJ2-7
DNA: TGTGCCAGCAGTTTGGTGGCGGGGGTTCGTTACGAGCAGTACTTC
CDR3: CASSLVAGVRYEQYF

size: NA
V: TRBV6-7
D: NA
J: TRBJ2-5
DNA: TGTGCCCCCCGGCCCCTAGGGACGGCCCAAGAGACCCAGTACTTC
CDR3: CAPRPLGTAQETQYF

size: NA
V: TRBV30
D: TRBD1
J: TRBJ2-1
DNA: TGTGCCTGGAGTGGTGATAAGAGACAGGGTGACTACAATGAGCAGTTCTTC
CDR3: CAWSGDKRQGDYNEQFF

size: NA
V: TRBV5-1
D: TRBD1
J: TRBJ2-5
DNA: TGCGCCGGCAGCCGGACGGGACAGGGGGCCTTCAATGAGCAGTACTTC
CDR3: CAGSRTGQGAFNEQYF

size: many
V: TRBV27
D: NA
J: TRBJ2-7
DNA: TGTGCCAGCAAGCAGCGGACCAGCTCCTACGAGCAGTACTTC
CDR3: CASKQRTSSYEQYF

size: few
V: TRBV10-2
D: TRBD1
J: TRBJ1-5
DNA: TGCGCCAGCAGTAAGGACAGGGGTCAGCCCCAGCATTTT
CDR3: CASSKDRGQPQHF

size: NA
V: TRBV5-1
D: NA
J: TRBJ2-5
DNA: TGCGCCAGCAGCTGGGAAGGGGCACAAGCCTTCCAAGAGACCCAGTACTTC
CDR3: CASSWEGAQAFQETQYF

size: NA
V: TRBV27
D: NA
J: TRBJ2-5
DNA: TGTGCCAGCAGTCCATACATGAACCAAGAGACCCAGTACTTC
CDR3: CASSPYMNQETQYF

size: NA
V: TRBV5-1
D: NA
J: TRBJ1-2
DNA: TGCGCCAGCAGCACAAACGGGGGAAACTATGGCTACACCTTC
CDR3: CASSTNGGNYGYTF

size: NA
V: TRBV18
D: NA
J: TRBJ2-3
DNA: TGTGCCAGCTCACCGAGGCAACACACAGATACGCAGTATTTT
CDR3: CASSPRQHTDTQYF

size: NA
V: TRBV6-6
D: NA
J: TRBJ1-1
DNA: TGTGCCAGCAGTTACGGCGGGGGCGAAGCTTTCTTT
CDR3: CASSYGGGEAFF

size: NA
V: TRBV5-1
D: NA
J: TRBJ2-1
DNA: TGCGCCAGCAGCGTGGTTCTAGCGTGGGATGAGCAGTTCTTC
CDR3: CASSVVLAWDEQFF

size: few
V: TRBV6-5
D: TRBD1
J: TRBJ1-2
DNA: TGTGCCAGCAGTTACCTCGGGGGACAGGGGGCGCGAGGCTACACCTTC
CDR3: CASSYLGGQGARGYTF

size: NA
V: TRBV12-3/TRBV12-4
D: TRBD1
J: TRBJ2-4
DNA: TGTGCCAGCAGCTCCCGCCTGACAGGGCCGCTAGCCAAAAACATTCAGTACTTC
CDR3: CASSSRLTGPLAKNIQYF

size: NA
V: TRBV4-1
D: NA
J: TRBJ1-4
DNA: TGCGCCAGCATAGGGACGGGTGAAAAACTGTTTTTT
CDR3: CASIGTGEKLFF